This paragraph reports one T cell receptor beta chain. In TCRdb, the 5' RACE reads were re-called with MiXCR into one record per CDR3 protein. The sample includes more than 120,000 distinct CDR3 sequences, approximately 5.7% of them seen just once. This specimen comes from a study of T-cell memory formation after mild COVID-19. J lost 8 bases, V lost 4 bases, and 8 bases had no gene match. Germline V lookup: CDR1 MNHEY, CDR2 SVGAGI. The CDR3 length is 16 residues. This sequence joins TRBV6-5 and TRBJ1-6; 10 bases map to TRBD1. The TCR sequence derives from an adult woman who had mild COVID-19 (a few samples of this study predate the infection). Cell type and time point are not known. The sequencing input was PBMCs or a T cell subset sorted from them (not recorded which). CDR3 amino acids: CASSFGQGEFYSPLHF. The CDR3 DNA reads TGTGCCAGCAGTTTTGGACAGGGGGAATTTTATTCACCCCTCCACTTT.